Below, 32 T cell receptor beta chains from the same sample are listed, as sequenced in a study of T-cell reconstitution after alpha-beta-depleted transplantation in children. As it was prepared, the TCRbeta library received unique molecular identifiers. TCRdb re-derived calls from the PCR reads in MiXCR, one entry per CDR3 protein. The sample carries 400,000 to 450,000 distinct CDR3 sequences, around two fifths recorded once. The specimen comprised PBMCs, sampled before TCRalphabeta/CD19-depleted stem cell transplant. The receptor set was obtained from a girl aged 2 to 9 with aplastic anemia, due to receive a stem cell transplant.

This clonotype was seen a single time. The gene calls are TRBV5-1 and TRBJ2-7; 9 nucleotides align to TRBD1. This CDR3 is 14 amino acids long. In germline, CDR1 is SGHRS, CDR2 YFSETQ. V was pared by 7 bases and J by 5 bases, with 10 bases of the junction left unmatched. The CDR3, as DNA: TGCGCCAGCCAAAATGGACAGGGGTGGGACGAGCAGTACTTC. Translated: CASQNGQGWDEQYF.

V gene TRBV20-1 combines with J gene TRBJ2-5, with 8 bases aligning to TRBD2. Trimming cost V 4 bases and J 2 bases; bases outside gene matches: 9. The CDR3 is 15 amino acids. CDR1 is DFQATT and CDR2 is SNEGSKA in the germline V gene (reference sequence). CDR3 region: CSATRRGGSQETQYF. Written as DNA, the CDR3 is TGCAGTGCTACCAGACGCGGGGGGTCACAAGAGACCCAGTACTTC.

This sequence joins TRBV15 and TRBJ2-7, with TRBD1 identical over 8 bases. Unmatched junction bases numbered 6, after V lost 3 bases and J lost 2 bases. There are 15 residues in the CDR3. Germline CDR1 LNHNV, CDR2 YYDKDF (reference sequence). The CDR3 loop is CATSSRGQEAYEQYF. In nucleotides, the CDR3 is TGTGCCACCAGCAGTAGGGGACAGGAGGCCTACGAGCAGTACTTC.

Of note for this clonotype: One junction end disagrees with the germline gene, perhaps due to a read error. This sequence joins TRBV7-6 and TRBJ2-6; no definite D call. The CDR3 runs 17 residues. Germline V lookup: CDR1 SGHVS, CDR2 FNYEAQ. CDR3 loop: CASTLGPVNSGANVLTF. The DNA for the CDR3 is TGTGCCAGCACCTTAGGTCCGGTAAACTCTGGGGCCAACGTCCTGACTTTC.

The rearrangement joins TRBV6-5 to TRBJ1-5, with no clear D. This CDR3 has 10 residues. The V gene lost 8 bases and the J gene lost 5 bases, with 4 bases spanning the gap. Germline assignment: CDR1 MNHEY and CDR2 SVGAGI. The CDR3 DNA reads as TGTGCCAGCGGGCATCAGCCCCAGCATTTT. Translated: CASGHQPQHF.

This clonotype was counted a few times. The chain couples TRBV5-1 to TRBJ2-2; TRBD1 aligns across 8 bases. The CDR3 is made up of 14 amino acids. J gave up 6 bases and V 4 bases, and 5 bases lay outside the gene matches. CDR1 is SGHRS and CDR2 is YFSETQ in the germline V gene. The CDR3 DNA follows: TGCGCCAGCAGCCCGGACAGGGAGGCCGGGGAGCTGTTTTTT. Its translation is CASSPDREAGELFF.

This sequence joins TRBV7-2 and TRBJ2-5; D is possibly TRBD1 (6 bases). Germline loops: CDR1 SGHTA, CDR2 FQGNSA. The CDR3 consists of 15 residues. Deletions cut 5 bases from V and 2 bases from J, with 15 bases between. The CDR3, as DNA: TGTGCCAGCAGCGAGGGACATACGCGACAAGAGACCCAGTACTTC. Translation gives CASSEGHTRQETQYF.

This clonotype has a count of ten or more. V usage is TRBV20-1 and J usage is TRBJ2-1; TRBD1 might be the D (5 bases). Deletions cut 3 bases from V and 9 bases from J, with 12 bases between. There are 12 residues in the CDR3. Germline loops: CDR1 DFQATT, CDR2 SNEGSKA (reference sequence). In DNA, the CDR3 is TGCAGTGCTAGGCCAGGGCCCAGTGAGCAGTTCTTC. Translation: CSARPGPSEQFF.

V is TRBV20-1 and J is TRBJ2-3; 12 nucleotides line up with TRBD2. CDR3 length: 14 residues. Germline CDR1 and CDR2: DFQATT and SNEGSKA (reference sequence). V lost 6 bases, J lost 5 bases, and 6 bases stayed unmatched. This CDR3 reads CSANLAGGQDTQYF. The CDR3 bases are TGCAGTGCCAACCTAGCGGGGGGGCAAGATACGCAGTATTTT.

This clonotype was seen ten or more times. This chain links TRBV29-1 with TRBJ1-1; no clear D. Trimming shortened V by 0 bases and J by 0 bases, and 14 bases separated the two germline ends. CDR3 length: 16 residues. Per the germline V gene, CDR1 is SQVTM and CDR2 is ANQGSEA. The CDR3 bases are TGCAGCGTTGAAGATGATGGCGGCTACATGAACACTGAAGCTTTCTTT. Amino acids: CSVEDDGGYMNTEAFF.

This clonotype was detected only once. The V and J genes are TRBV29-1 and TRBJ2-7, with D uncertain. Germline loops: CDR1 SQVTM, CDR2 ANQGSEA. The CDR3 is made up of 11 amino acids. The V gene lost 5 bases and the J gene lost 7 bases, with 12 bases spanning the gap. This chain's CDR3 is CSVRWLQEQYF. Written as DNA, the CDR3 is TGCAGCGTTAGGTGGTTACAAGAGCAGTACTTC.

V usage is TRBV7-2 and J usage is TRBJ1-1; possibly TRBD1 for D (5 bases). The CDR3 is 14 residues long. Trimming took 5 bases from V and 3 from J, leaving 13 bases between them. The V gene's germline CDR1 is SGHTA and CDR2 FQGNSA. CDR3 bases: TGTGCCAGCAGCCACCGGGACCGCCACACTGAAGCTTTCTTT. The encoded protein is CASSHRDRHTEAFF.

The J gene is TRBJ2-1, the V gene TRBV5-1; 10 bases match TRBD2. CDR1 is SGHRS and CDR2 is YFSETQ in the germline V gene. CDR3 length: 16 residues. Trimming took 4 bases from V and 7 from J; bases not matched to a gene: 11. The CDR3: CASSLRTSGISNEQFF. As DNA, the CDR3 is TGCGCCAGCAGCCTACGGACTAGCGGAATCTCGAATGAGCAGTTCTTC. The full variable domain, its missing parts supplied by reference TRBV5-1 and TRBJ2-1, is KAGVTQTPRYLIKTRGQQVTLSCSPISGHRSVSWYQQTPGQGLQFLFEYFSETQRNKGNFPGRFSGRQFSNSRSEMNVSTLELGDSALYLCASSLRTSGISNEQFFGPGTRLTVL.

About this clonotype: One base away lies a much larger clone, so this may be a sequencing read error. The genes are TRBV20-1 and TRBJ2-5; 12 bases agree with TRBD1. CDR1 DFQATT and CDR2 SNEGSKA come from the germline V gene (reference sequence). The V gene end was trimmed by 3 bases and the J gene end by 5 bases; junction bases not matched to a gene: 4. The CDR3 extends over 14 amino acids. The CDR3 here is CSASGTGGAETQYF. The DNA for the CDR3 is TGCAGTGCTAGCGGGACAGGGGGCGCGGAGACCCAGTACTTC.

The rearrangement uses TRBV21-1 and TRBJ1-2; the D call of TRBD1 is as the table states it, not checked on the DNA. TRBV21-1 is recorded as a pseudogene. The length of the CDR3 is 15 residues. In nucleotides, the CDR3 is TGTGCCAGCAGCAACGAAATCCAGGGGGACTATGGCTACACCTTC. It is translated as CASSNEIQGDYGYTF.

J is TRBJ2-7 and V is TRBV20-1; D is possibly TRBD2 (7 bases). This CDR3 has 11 residues. Germline V lookup: CDR1 DFQATT, CDR2 SNEGSKA (reference sequence). V gave up 5 bases and J gave up 7 bases, with 12 bases separating them. The CDR3 sequence: CSARGAGEQYF. The CDR3 bases are TGCAGTGCTCGGGGGGCGGGGGAGCAGTACTTC.

This clonotype appeared a few times. The rearrangement joins TRBV7-2 to TRBJ1-2; D is possibly TRBD1 (5 bases). V lost 3 bases, J lost 8 bases, and 16 bases lay in between. Germline V gene sequence: CDR1 SGHTA, CDR2 FQGNSA. This CDR3 has 14 amino acids. Here the CDR3 DNA reads TGTGCCAGCAGCTTTGACGACAGTCTATGGGGCTACACCTTC. Its translation is CASSFDDSLWGYTF.

This clonotype was counted between two and nine times. This sequence joins TRBV24-1 and TRBJ1-3; D is perhaps TRBD1 (5 bases). CDR3 length: 15 residues. Trimming cost V 10 bases and J 3 bases, with 18 bases left between them. Germline CDR1 KGHDR, CDR2 SFDVKD. The CDR3 region is CATTFSGTHGNTIYF. CDR3 nucleotides: TGTGCCACAACTTTCTCCGGGACGCATGGAAACACCATATATTTT.

There are many counts of this clonotype. The chain recombines TRBV29-1 with TRBJ1-2; 9 bases line up with TRBD1. The CDR3 is 13 amino acids. Unmatched junction bases numbered 7, after V lost 3 bases and J lost 8 bases. Germline V gives CDR1 SQVTM, CDR2 ANQGSEA. This chain's CDR3 is CSVEGGDREGYTF. Here the CDR3 DNA reads TGCAGCGTTGAGGGGGGGGACAGGGAGGGCTACACCTTC.

The V gene is TRBV20-1, the J gene TRBJ2-7, with TRBD2 identical over 7 bases. The CDR3 contains 14 residues. Unmatched junction bases numbered 7, after V lost 5 bases and J lost 0 bases. Germline V gene lookup returns CDR1 DFQATT and CDR2 SNEGSKA (reference sequence). CDR3 in DNA: TGCAGTGCTCAGAGGCTAGCGGACTCCTACGAGCAGTACTTC. The encoded protein is CSAQRLADSYEQYF.

The chain links TRBV5-1 to TRBJ2-1, with D hard to call. CDR1 is SGHRS, CDR2 YFSETQ, per germline. V was cut by 0 bases and J by 1 base, with 14 bases left in between. This CDR3 is built from 17 residues. The CDR3 bases are TGCGCCAGCAGCTTGGCTGGCGTCAGCTTATCCTACAATGAGCAGTTCTTC. It yields the protein CASSLAGVSLSYNEQFF.

The chain uses TRBV11-2 and TRBJ2-2; tentative D call: TRBD1 (5 bases). This CDR3 has 15 amino acids. The V and J ends lost 1 base and 7 bases respectively, with 13 bases between them. CDR1 SGHAT and CDR2 FQNNGV come from the germline V gene. CDR3 in DNA: TGTGCCAGCAGCTTAGGGCAGGGTCACAGCGGGGAGCTGTTTTTT. This codes for CASSLGQGHSGELFF.

There are a few counts of this clonotype. V usage is TRBV27 and J usage is TRBJ2-6; D is perhaps TRBD1 or TRBD2 (5 bases each). Germline V gene sequence: CDR1 MNHEY, CDR2 SMNVEV (reference sequence). Trimming removed 1 base from V and 1 base from J, with 11 bases in between. CDR3 length: 17 residues. CDR3 protein: CASSLWGAGSGANVLTF. CDR3 DNA: TGTGCCAGCAGTTTATGGGGCGCGGGTTCTGGGGCCAACGTCCTGACTTTC. Complete variable domain (other parts from reference TRBV27 and TRBJ2-6): EAQVTQNPRYLITVTGKKLTVTCSQNMNHEYMSWYRQDPGLGLRQIYYSMNVEVTDKGDVPEGYKVSRKEKRNFPLILESPSPNQTSLYFCASSLWGAGSGANVLTFGAGSRLTVL.

V usage is TRBV3-1 and J usage is TRBJ2-1, with D possibly being TRBD2 (5 bases). Germline CDR1 reads LGHDT; CDR2 reads YNNKEL (reference sequence). V lost 5 bases and J lost 5, with 19 bases in between. This CDR3 is 16 amino acids long. The DNA of the CDR3 is TGTGCCAGCAGCTCAGGCGCGAAGCGGTTTAACAATGAGCAGTTCTTC. It specifies CASSSGAKRFNNEQFF.

This clonotype was seen repeatedly, ten times or more. V is TRBV5-5 and J is TRBJ2-7; 11 bases agree with TRBD2. Unmatched junction bases numbered 0, after V lost 2 bases and J lost 5 bases. The CDR3 covers 13 residues. CDR1 is SGHKS, CDR2 YYEKEE, per germline (reference sequence). CDR3 loop: CASSLLAGDEQYF. In nucleotides, the CDR3 is TGTGCCAGCAGCTTACTAGCGGGAGACGAGCAGTACTTC.

The table lists this clonotype with many counts. The rearrangement joins TRBV20-1 to TRBJ2-1; D may be TRBD2 (6 bases). There are 15 residues in the CDR3. Germline V gives CDR1 DFQATT, CDR2 SNEGSKA (reference sequence). Trimming removed 3 bases at V and 2 bases at J, with 14 bases between. The CDR3 DNA reads as TGCAGTGCTAGTGGGGGGAGGATCGCCTACAATGAGCAGTTCTTC. This translates into CSASGGRIAYNEQFF.

The chain couples TRBV27 to TRBJ2-1, with a tentative D call TRBD2 (6 bases). The ends were cut back, 6 bases at V and 6 bases at J, with 15 bases in the middle. Germline CDR1 and CDR2: MNHEY and SMNVEV (reference sequence). The CDR3 has 14 amino acids. The CDR3 sequence: CASSLGLKGNEQFF. CDR3 DNA sequence: TGTGCCAGCAGCCTGGGACTCAAAGGCAATGAGCAGTTCTTC.

This chain connects TRBV5-1 to TRBJ2-1; 11 nucleotides match TRBD2. There are 16 residues in the CDR3. Germline loops: CDR1 SGHRS, CDR2 YFSETQ. The V segment lost 4 bases and the J segment 4 bases; nucleotides outside the gene matches: 7. The CDR3 sequence: CASSPFTSGGYNEQFF. The CDR3 region has the DNA TGCGCCAGCAGCCCATTCACTAGCGGGGGTTACAATGAGCAGTTCTTC.

This clonotype was seen ten or more times. V usage is TRBV5-5 and J usage is TRBJ1-2; 7 bases line up with TRBD1. This CDR3 is 14 amino acids long. Looked up from germline, CDR1 is SGHKS and CDR2 is YYEKEE (reference sequence). V shed 6 bases, J shed 2 bases, and the junction held 7 bases outside the gene matches. CDR3 loop: CASNPTTGNYGYTF. The CDR3 DNA sequence: TGTGCCAGCAACCCTACGACAGGGAACTATGGCTACACCTTC.

This rearrangement joins TRBV7-6 to TRBJ2-3; no firm D call. Trimming took 1 base from V and 0 from J, leaving 11 bases between them. The CDR3 covers 16 residues. Germline CDR1 and CDR2: SGHVS and FNYEAQ. CDR3 in DNA: TGTGCCAGCAGCTTAGGGCCGGTCCTAAGCACAGATACGCAGTATTTT. It is translated as CASSLGPVLSTDTQYF.

The rearrangement links TRBV28 to TRBJ2-4; D is ambiguous. Germline V gene lookup returns CDR1 MDHEN and CDR2 SYDVKM. The CDR3 loop spans 15 amino acids. Trimming shortened V by 2 bases and J by 6 bases, and 14 bases separated the two germline ends. The CDR3 protein is CASSLTAGWGNIQYF. CDR3 DNA: TGTGCCAGCAGTTTAACGGCAGGTTGGGGAAACATTCAGTACTTC.

This clonotype was seen a few times. The rearrangement joins TRBV20-1 to TRBJ2-1; D may be TRBD2 (5 bases). Germline values: CDR1 DFQATT, CDR2 SNEGSKA (reference sequence). The CDR3 extends over 16 amino acids. V lost 1 base and J lost 2, with 15 bases in between. The CDR3 nucleotides read TGCAGTGCTAGAGCCCGAAATAGCGTCGCCTACAATGAGCAGTTCTTC. Amino acids: CSARARNSVAYNEQFF.